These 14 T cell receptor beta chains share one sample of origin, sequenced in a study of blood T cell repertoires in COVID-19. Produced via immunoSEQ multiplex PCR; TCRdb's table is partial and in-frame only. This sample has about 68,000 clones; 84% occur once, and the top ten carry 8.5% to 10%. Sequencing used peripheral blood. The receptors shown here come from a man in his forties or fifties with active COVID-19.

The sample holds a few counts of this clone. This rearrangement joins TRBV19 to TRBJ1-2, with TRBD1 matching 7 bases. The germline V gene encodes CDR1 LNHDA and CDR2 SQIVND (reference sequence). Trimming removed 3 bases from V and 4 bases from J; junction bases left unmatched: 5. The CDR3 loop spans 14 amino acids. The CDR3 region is CASSMATGSYGYTF. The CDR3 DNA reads TGTGCCAGTAGTATGGCGACAGGGAGCTATGGCTACACCTTC. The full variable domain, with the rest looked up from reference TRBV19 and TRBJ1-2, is DGGITQSPKYLFRKEGQNVTLSCEQNLNHDAMYWYRQDPGQGLRLIYYSQIVNDFQKGDIAEGYSVSREKKESFPLTVTSAQKNPTAFYLCASSMATGSYGYTFGSGTRLTVV.

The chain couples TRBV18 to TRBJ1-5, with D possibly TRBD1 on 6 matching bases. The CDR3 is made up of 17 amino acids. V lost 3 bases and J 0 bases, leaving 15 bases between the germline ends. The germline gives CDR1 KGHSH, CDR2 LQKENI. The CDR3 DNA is TGTGCCAGCTCACCTTGGGACATAACCTATAGCAATCAGCCCCAGCATTTT. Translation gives CASSPWDITYSNQPQHF.

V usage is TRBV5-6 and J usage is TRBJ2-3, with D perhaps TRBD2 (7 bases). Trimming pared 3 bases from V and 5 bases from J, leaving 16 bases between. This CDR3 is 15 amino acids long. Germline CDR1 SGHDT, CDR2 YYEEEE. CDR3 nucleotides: TGTGCCAGCAGCTGGGAGGGGGGTTTACTAGATACGCAGTATTTT. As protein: CASSWEGGLLDTQYF.

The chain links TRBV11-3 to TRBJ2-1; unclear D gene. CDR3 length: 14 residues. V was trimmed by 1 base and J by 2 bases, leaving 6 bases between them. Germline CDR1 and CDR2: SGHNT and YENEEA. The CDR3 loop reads CASSLAEPYNEQFF. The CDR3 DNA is TGTGCCAGCAGCTTAGCGGAGCCCTACAATGAGCAGTTCTTC.

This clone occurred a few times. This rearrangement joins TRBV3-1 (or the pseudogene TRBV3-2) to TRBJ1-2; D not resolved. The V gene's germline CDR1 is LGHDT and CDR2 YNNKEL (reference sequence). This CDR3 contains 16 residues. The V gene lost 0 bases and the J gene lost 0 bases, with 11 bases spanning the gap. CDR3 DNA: TGTGCCAGCAGCCAAGAGTTCACCGAGACTAACTATGGCTACACCTTC. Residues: CASSQEFTETNYGYTF.

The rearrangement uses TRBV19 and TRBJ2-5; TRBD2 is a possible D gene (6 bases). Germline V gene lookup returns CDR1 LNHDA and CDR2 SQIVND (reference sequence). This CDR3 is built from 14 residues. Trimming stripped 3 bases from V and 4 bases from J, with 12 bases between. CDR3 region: CASSISGTPETQYF. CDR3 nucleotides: TGTGCCAGTAGTATTTCCGGGACTCCAGAGACCCAGTACTTC.

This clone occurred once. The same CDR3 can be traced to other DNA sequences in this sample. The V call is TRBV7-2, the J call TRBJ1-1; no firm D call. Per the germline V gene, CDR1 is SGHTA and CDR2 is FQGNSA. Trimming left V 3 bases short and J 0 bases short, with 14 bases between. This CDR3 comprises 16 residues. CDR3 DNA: TGTGCCAGCAGCTTTAGGAAAGCAGCGGTGAACACTGAAGCTTTCTTT. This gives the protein CASSFRKAAVNTEAFF.

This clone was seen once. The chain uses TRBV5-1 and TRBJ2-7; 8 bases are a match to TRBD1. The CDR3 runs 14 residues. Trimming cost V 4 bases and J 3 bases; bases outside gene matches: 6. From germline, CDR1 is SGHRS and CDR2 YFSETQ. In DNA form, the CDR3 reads TGCGCCAGCAGCCACCGGGACAGGTACTACGAGCAGTACTTC. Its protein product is CASSHRDRYYEQYF.

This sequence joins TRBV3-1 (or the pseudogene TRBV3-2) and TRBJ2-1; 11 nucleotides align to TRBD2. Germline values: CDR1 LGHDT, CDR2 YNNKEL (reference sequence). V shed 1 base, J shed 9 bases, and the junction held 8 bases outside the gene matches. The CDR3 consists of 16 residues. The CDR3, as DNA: TGTGCCAGCAGCCAAGGATTAGCGGGAGGGCCTTCTGAGCAGTTCTTC. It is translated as CASSQGLAGGPSEQFF.

CDR3 in DNA: TGTGCCAGCAGTGCAGAGGCTAGCTCCTACAATGAGCAGTTCTTC. Protein sequence: CASSAEASSYNEQFF. The chain combines TRBV2 with TRBJ2-1, with unresolved D. CDR1 is SNHLY, CDR2 FYNNEI, per germline. The CDR3 is 15 residues long. V lost 4 bases and J lost 0, with 10 bases in between.

CDR3 sequence reads: CASSFHQGNTIYF. In DNA, the CDR3 is TGTGCCAGCAGCTTCCACCAGGGAAACACCATATATTTT. The chain uses TRBV7-9 and TRBJ1-3; D is uncertain. The CDR3 runs 13 residues. Trimming left V 3 bases short and J 4 bases short, with 7 bases between. CDR1 is SEHNR, CDR2 FQNEAQ, per germline (reference sequence).

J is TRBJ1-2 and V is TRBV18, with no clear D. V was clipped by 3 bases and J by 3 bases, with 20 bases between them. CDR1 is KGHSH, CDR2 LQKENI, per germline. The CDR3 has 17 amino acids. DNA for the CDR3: TGTGCCAGCTCACCCATTACCTCCCCCCGGTCCCACTATGGCTACACCTTC. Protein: CASSPITSPRSHYGYTF.

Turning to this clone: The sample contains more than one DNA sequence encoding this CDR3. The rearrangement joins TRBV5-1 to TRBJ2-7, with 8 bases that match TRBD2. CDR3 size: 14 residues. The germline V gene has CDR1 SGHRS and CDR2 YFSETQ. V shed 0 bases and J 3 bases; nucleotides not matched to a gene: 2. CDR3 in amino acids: CASSLAGGGYEQYF. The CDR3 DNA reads TGCGCCAGCAGCTTGGCGGGAGGGGGCTACGAGCAGTACTTC.

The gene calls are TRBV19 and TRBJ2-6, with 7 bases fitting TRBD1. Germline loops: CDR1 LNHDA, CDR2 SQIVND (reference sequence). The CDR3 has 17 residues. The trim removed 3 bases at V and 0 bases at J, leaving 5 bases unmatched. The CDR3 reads CASSIWGTASGANVLTF. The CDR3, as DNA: TGTGCCAGTAGTATTTGGGGGACAGCCTCTGGGGCCAACGTCCTGACTTTC.